Detailed here is one TCR beta chain. This record comes from a study of blood T cell repertoires in COVID-19. Study in general: From the United States, Italy and Spain came samples of acute and convalescent COVID-19. PBMCs, B-cell-depleted T cells, or T cells were the source of the cDNA or gDNA that made up the material.

How the authors handled the data: For nucleated cells, counts were estimated from reference gene primer amplification. Clones were sequenced by immunoSEQ multiplex PCR, and TCRdb holds only the in-frame ones, with some missing. V, J and clone size were drawn from that table, and D and trimming were deduced from the DNA. Here the sample spans hundreds of thousands of clones, roughly 86% being singletons. This receptor was obtained from a man aged 55 to 70 with acute or convalescent COVID-19. The sequencing input was peripheral blood.

As DNA, the CDR3 is TGTGCCAGCACTGAGGAGGGAGGGGTGGTGAACACTGAAGCTTTCTTT. Translation: CASTEEGGVVNTEAFF. The gene calls are TRBV13 and TRBJ1-1; TRBD1 is a possible D gene (5 bases). The CDR3 is made up of 16 amino acids. With 7 bases removed from V and 0 bases from J, the gap between germline ends came to 18 bases. The germline gives CDR1 PRHDT, CDR2 FYEKMQ (reference sequence).